A selection of T cell receptor beta chains follows, all from one sample in a study of identical twins. MiXCR, applied by TCRdb to the 5' RACE reads, yields one record per CDR3 protein. In the table there are about 530,000 distinct CDR3 sequences, about 20% of which are singletons. The same data also contributed to another study, on yellow fever vaccine responses in identical twins.

Sequenced sample: CD4+ T cells sorted from blood. All receptors derive from a woman between 18 and 29 years old in good health. Each CDR3 is given with its conserved first and last residue. Each record gives: D gene, J gene, clone size, V gene, CDR3 length, CDR3 DNA, CDR3 protein. A D gene is named only where the DNA matches it firmly. Clone size, where shown, is once, few, many, or a class for clones that have expanded.

d_call: -
j_call: TRBJ1-5
clone_size: few
v_call: TRBV12-3/TRBV12-4
cdr3_length: 13
cdr3_nt: TGTGCCAGCAGTGCCCAGCTCAATCAGCCCCAGCATTTT
cdr3_aa: CASSAQLNQPQHF

d_call: -
j_call: TRBJ1-4
clone_size: -
v_call: TRBV6-1
cdr3_length: 14
cdr3_nt: TGTGCCAGCAGTGGGATGGGAGCGGGTGAAAAACTGTTTTTT
cdr3_aa: CASSGMGAGEKLFF

d_call: TRBD1
j_call: TRBJ2-5
clone_size: few
v_call: TRBV24-1
cdr3_length: 17
cdr3_nt: TGTGCCACCAGTGATTTGACCGGCCCAGGGGGCATGGAGACCCAGTACTTC
cdr3_aa: CATSDLTGPGGMETQYF

d_call: TRBD1
j_call: TRBJ2-7
clone_size: -
v_call: TRBV5-1
cdr3_length: 14
cdr3_nt: TGCGCCAGCAGCGGGGGGACAGGGGCCCGCGAGCAGTACTTC
cdr3_aa: CASSGGTGAREQYF

d_call: -
j_call: TRBJ2-1
clone_size: -
v_call: TRBV6-2/TRBV6-3
cdr3_length: 19
cdr3_nt: TGTGCCAGCAGTTACTCGATTGGAGCGGGCGATAGCTCCTACAATGAGCAGTTCTTC
cdr3_aa: CASSYSIGAGDSSYNEQFF

d_call: -
j_call: TRBJ1-5
clone_size: -
v_call: TRBV10-2
cdr3_length: 13
cdr3_nt: TGCGCCAGCAGAGGTCAGGTCAATCAGCCCCAGCATTTT
cdr3_aa: CASRGQVNQPQHF

d_call: TRBD2
j_call: TRBJ2-5
clone_size: -
v_call: TRBV12-3/TRBV12-4
cdr3_length: 15
cdr3_nt: TGTGCCAGCAGTGGATGGACTAGCGGGAGTGAGACCCAGTACTTC
cdr3_aa: CASSGWTSGSETQYF

d_call: -
j_call: TRBJ1-1
clone_size: -
v_call: TRBV12-3/TRBV12-4
cdr3_length: 19
cdr3_nt: TGTGCCAGCAGTTTAGTGCGGCGAGGGATTATGTCTGAGAACACTGAAGCTTTCTTT
cdr3_aa: CASSLVRRGIMSENTEAFF

d_call: TRBD2
j_call: TRBJ2-7
clone_size: -
v_call: TRBV4-1
cdr3_length: 18
cdr3_nt: TGCGCCAGCAGCCAAGCCTCTCTAACACTAGCGGGGGGCTACGAGCAGTACTTC
cdr3_aa: CASSQASLTLAGGYEQYF

d_call: -
j_call: TRBJ2-1
clone_size: few
v_call: TRBV20-1
cdr3_length: 14
cdr3_nt: TGCAGTGCTAGTGGCGGCGGCTCCTACAATGAGCAGTTCTTC
cdr3_aa: CSASGGGSYNEQFF

d_call: -
j_call: TRBJ1-1
clone_size: -
v_call: TRBV27
cdr3_length: 12
cdr3_nt: TGTGCCAGCAGGGCGATCTGGACTGAAGCTTTCTTT
cdr3_aa: CASRAIWTEAFF

d_call: -
j_call: TRBJ2-3
clone_size: -
v_call: TRBV5-1
cdr3_length: 14
cdr3_nt: TGCGCCAGCAGCCCTTATAGATACACAGATACGCAGTATTTT
cdr3_aa: CASSPYRYTDTQYF

d_call: -
j_call: TRBJ1-6
clone_size: -
v_call: TRBV7-2
cdr3_length: 14
cdr3_nt: TGTGCCAGCAGCTTAACTTCAAATAATTCACCCCTCCACTTT
cdr3_aa: CASSLTSNNSPLHF

d_call: -
j_call: TRBJ2-3
clone_size: many
v_call: TRBV5-5
cdr3_length: 13
cdr3_nt: TGTGCCAGCAGTAGGCTTAGCACAGATACGCAGTATTTT
cdr3_aa: CASSRLSTDTQYF

d_call: -
j_call: TRBJ1-2
clone_size: many
v_call: TRBV12-3/TRBV12-4
cdr3_length: 12
cdr3_nt: TGTGCCAGTGCGGGAGGGGGCTATGGCTACACCTTC
cdr3_aa: CASAGGGYGYTF

d_call: TRBD1
j_call: TRBJ1-1
clone_size: -
v_call: TRBV10-2
cdr3_length: 14
cdr3_nt: TGCGCCAGCAGGGACCAGGGGGGCGGCACTGAAGCTTTCTTT
cdr3_aa: CASRDQGGGTEAFF

d_call: -
j_call: TRBJ1-5
clone_size: -
v_call: TRBV6-5
cdr3_length: 14
cdr3_nt: TGTGCCAGCAGTTTTGGACATAGCAATCAGCCCCAGCATTTT
cdr3_aa: CASSFGHSNQPQHF

d_call: -
j_call: TRBJ2-6
clone_size: -
v_call: TRBV12-3/TRBV12-4
cdr3_length: 15
cdr3_nt: TGTGCCAGCAGCCCAGAAAACTCTGGGGCCAACGTCCTGACTTTC
cdr3_aa: CASSPENSGANVLTF